The 29 T cell receptor beta chains presented below share a single source sample, sequenced in a study of cytomegalovirus exposure and HLA in healthy donors. 60 Vbeta and 13 Jbeta primers were used in PCR. Only in-frame clones appear in the TCRdb table, and some are missing; sequencing was by immunoSEQ multiplex PCR. The specimen's table records fewer than 85,000 clones. The source material was PBMCs. The receptors here all came from a woman aged 40 to 50 in good health and CMV-seropositive.

V gene TRBV9 combines with J gene TRBJ2-5, with TRBD2 as a possible D gene (5 bases). CDR3 length: 14 residues. V was cut by 0 bases and J by 1 base, with 7 bases left in between. CDR1 and CDR2 from the germline V gene are SGDLS and YYNGEE. The CDR3 loop is CASSVGRAQETQYF. CDR3 DNA sequence: TGTGCCAGCAGCGTAGGGCGGGCCCAAGAGACCCAGTACTTC.

V and J are TRBV7-2 and TRBJ1-1; 7 bases match TRBD1. V lost 5 bases and J lost 1; bases outside the gene matches: 4. The CDR3 is 14 amino acids. From germline, CDR1 is SGHTA and CDR2 FQGNSA. The CDR3 DNA reads TGTGCCAGCAGCGCCAGGGGGGAGAACACTGAAGCTTTCTTT. This sequence encodes CASSARGENTEAFF. The complete variable domain, with remaining parts taken from reference TRBV7-2 and TRBJ1-1, reads GAGVSQSPSNKVTEKGKDVELRCDPISGHTALYWYRQSLGQGLEFLIYFQGNSAPDKSGLPSDRFSAERTGGSVSTLTIQRTQQEDSAVYLCASSARGENTEAFFGQGTRLTVV.

The rearrangement links TRBV18 to TRBJ1-5; D is unclear. Germline loops: CDR1 KGHSH, CDR2 LQKENI. With 3 bases removed from V and 4 bases from J, the gap between germline ends came to 10 bases. The CDR3 has 14 residues. The CDR3 DNA reads as TGTGCCAGCTCACCTGTCCGAGCAAATCAGCCCCAGCATTTT. Its translation is CASSPVRANQPQHF.

The chain has TRBV7-2 and TRBJ2-7; 12 bases map to TRBD1. This CDR3 has 17 residues. V trimming: 5 bases; J trimming: 3 bases; junction bases outside the gene matches: 11. Germline V gene data show CDR1 as SGHTA and CDR2 as FQGNSA. For the CDR3, the DNA is TGTGCCAGCAGCCGGGACAGGGGGCCCACTTCTGTCTACGAGCAGTACTTC. The encoded protein is CASSRDRGPTSVYEQYF.

The rearrangement uses TRBV11-3 and TRBJ2-5, with D possibly matching TRBD2 (6 bases). Trimming left V 1 base short and J 2 bases short, with 11 bases between. This CDR3 is 15 amino acids long. Germline CDR1 SGHNT, CDR2 YENEEA. DNA for the CDR3: TGTGCCAGCAGCTTAGGGGCTAGCGAGCAAGAGACCCAGTACTTC. It codes for CASSLGASEQETQYF.

V usage is TRBV5-1 and J usage is TRBJ2-1; TRBD2 matches at 10 bases. Germline V gene data show CDR1 as SGHRS and CDR2 as YFSETQ. The length of the CDR3 is 21 residues. V dropped 0 bases and J dropped 2; count of bases not matched to a gene: 17. CDR3 sequence: CASSLAWLAGAQTKTYNEQFF. CDR3 coding DNA: TGCGCCAGCAGCTTGGCCTGGCTAGCGGGGGCCCAAACGAAAACCTACAATGAGCAGTTCTTC.

V gene TRBV19 combines with J gene TRBJ1-1; D unresolved. Per germline, CDR1 LNHDA and CDR2 SQIVND (reference sequence). The CDR3 consists of 14 residues. The ends were cut back, 5 bases at V and 3 bases at J, with 13 bases in the middle. The CDR3 sequence: CASSSPGSYTEAFF. The CDR3 DNA reads TGTGCCAGTAGTTCCCCAGGCAGCTACACTGAAGCTTTCTTT.

The V and J genes are TRBV28 and TRBJ1-2; weak D call: TRBD1 (6 bases). The CDR3 length is 12 residues. CDR1 is MDHEN, CDR2 SYDVKM, per germline. Trimming took off 3 bases at V and 8 bases at J, with 10 bases between the two ends. The DNA of the CDR3 is TGTGCCAGCAGTTTGAATGGGGGCGGCTACACCTTC. Translating it yields CASSLNGGGYTF.

This chain uses TRBV13 with TRBJ1-5; TRBD1 agrees at 10 bases. Losses at the gene ends were 4 bases for V and 7 bases for J; bases not matched to a gene: 7. This CDR3 is 15 amino acids long. Germline V gives CDR1 PRHDT, CDR2 FYEKMQ (reference sequence). The CDR3 loop reads CASSSGTGEKQPQHF. The CDR3 region has the DNA TGTGCCAGCAGCTCCGGGACAGGGGAAAAACAGCCCCAGCATTTT.

The genes are TRBV11-3 and TRBJ2-3; TRBD2 matches at 7 bases. The CDR3 consists of 14 residues. The junction had 5 bases not matched to a gene; V was cut back by 8 bases and J by 0 bases. Per the germline V gene, CDR1 is SGHNT and CDR2 is YENEEA. The CDR3 reads CASGSGASTDTQYF. The DNA for the CDR3 is TGTGCCAGCGGGAGCGGGGCGAGCACAGATACGCAGTATTTT.

The chain joins TRBV6-6 to TRBJ1-6; no clear D. Trimming cost V 4 bases and J 6 bases, with 10 bases left between them. CDR1 MNHNY and CDR2 SVGAGI come from the germline V gene (reference sequence). The CDR3 consists of 14 residues. The CDR3 bases are TGTGCCAGCAGTTCCCCGCGGGCTAATTCACCCCTCCACTTT. Translated, it gives CASSSPRANSPLHF.

The chain has TRBV10-3 and TRBJ2-3; TRBD2 matches 10 bases. CDR1 and CDR2 (germline): ENHRY, SYGVKD. The CDR3 runs 16 residues. The V gene end was trimmed by 6 bases and the J gene end by 6 bases; junction bases not matched to a gene: 12. CDR3 in DNA: TGTGCCATCAGCCCGGCCAAGCGGGGGGGTGGGGATACGCAGTATTTT. It specifies CAISPAKRGGGDTQYF.

This rearrangement joins TRBV4-3 to TRBJ2-7; 8 bases match TRBD1. After removal of 1 base from V and 0 bases from J, the junction contained 2 bases not matched to a gene. The length of the CDR3 is 15 residues. Germline V gene sequence: CDR1 LGHNA, CDR2 YSLEER. Here the CDR3 DNA reads TGCGCCAGCAGCCAAGGGACAGGGAGCTCCTACGAGCAGTACTTC. Translated: CASSQGTGSSYEQYF.

The chain joins TRBV7-2 to TRBJ1-2; D not certain. Germline V gives CDR1 SGHTA, CDR2 FQGNSA. Trimming shortened V by 0 bases and J by 8 bases, and 7 bases separated the two germline ends. The CDR3 has 12 amino acids. CDR3 nucleotide sequence: TGTGCCAGCAGCTTAGCGATTGAGGGCTACACCTTC. As protein: CASSLAIEGYTF.

The rearrangement joins TRBV4-2 to TRBJ2-1; 12 positions agree with TRBD2. CDR1 is LGHNA, CDR2 YNFKEQ, per germline. Germline trimming cut 4 bases from V and 9 bases from J; bases unmatched to any gene: 10. The CDR3 has 16 residues. The CDR3 protein is CASSPREGTSGFEQFF. The CDR3 DNA reads TGTGCCAGCAGCCCCCGTGAGGGGACTAGCGGGTTTGAGCAGTTCTTC.

The V gene is TRBV6-6, the J gene TRBJ2-5, with D possibly matching TRBD1 (5 bases). CDR1 and CDR2 (germline): MNHNY, SVGAGI (reference sequence). CDR3 size: 14 residues. V was cut by 2 bases and J by 5 bases, with 12 bases left in between. In DNA, the CDR3 is TGTGCCAGCAGTTACGGGGCAGGGTTCGAGACCCAGTACTTC. Residues: CASSYGAGFETQYF.

The chain uses TRBV5-6 and TRBJ2-7; 7 nucleotides align to TRBD1. The V and J ends lost 2 bases and 5 bases, in that order; junction bases with no gene match: 10. Germline CDR1 reads SGHDT; CDR2 reads YYEEEE. The CDR3 is 15 residues long. CDR3 in amino acids: CASSLRQGRFDEQYF. CDR3 DNA: TGTGCCAGCAGCTTACGACAGGGCCGGTTCGACGAGCAGTACTTC.

The CDR3 loop reads CASSKKSLGYYGYTF. The CDR3 bases are TGTGCCAGCAGCAAAAAGAGCCTCGGTTACTATGGCTACACCTTC. The rearrangement links TRBV27 to TRBJ1-2; D uncertain. V was cut by 6 bases and J by 3 bases, with 17 bases left in between. This CDR3 is 15 amino acids long. Germline assignment: CDR1 MNHEY and CDR2 SMNVEV (reference sequence).

This rearrangement joins TRBV10-2 to TRBJ2-2; perhaps TRBD1 as D (6 bases). CDR3 length: 16 amino acids. The ends were cut back, 5 bases at V and 3 bases at J, with 16 bases in the middle. In germline, CDR1 is WSHSY, CDR2 SAAADI. The CDR3 is CASSSSGDTDTGELFF. Here the CDR3 DNA reads TGCGCCAGCAGTTCTTCAGGGGATACGGACACCGGGGAGCTGTTTTTT.

The rearrangement joins TRBV27 to TRBJ1-4; D may be TRBD1 (6 bases). V dropped 7 bases and J dropped 0 bases, with 12 bases sitting between them. The CDR3 is 15 residues long. CDR1 is MNHEY, CDR2 SMNVEV, per germline (reference sequence). The CDR3 region is CASKTGEATNEKLFF. As DNA, the CDR3 is TGTGCCAGCAAGACAGGAGAGGCAACTAATGAAAAACTGTTTTTT.

The chain recombines TRBV11-2 with TRBJ1-2; D not certain. The CDR3 is 15 residues long. Germline values: CDR1 SGHAT, CDR2 FQNNGV. The V and J ends lost 4 bases and 8 bases respectively, with 20 bases between them. CDR3 nucleotides: TGTGCCAGCAGCTCACTTGTGGCCACAGTCCAAGGCTACACCTTC. Translated: CASSSLVATVQGYTF.

The gene calls are TRBV7-9 and TRBJ2-2; a weak D match, TRBD2 (7 bases). The CDR3 loop spans 16 amino acids. The germline V gene encodes CDR1 SEHNR and CDR2 FQNEAQ (reference sequence). V gave up 5 bases and J gave up 6 bases, with 19 bases separating them. The CDR3 here is CASSRRQGRVAGELFF. The CDR3 bases are TGTGCCAGCAGCCGTCGTCAGGGGAGGGTGGCCGGGGAGCTGTTTTTT.

V usage is TRBV5-6 and J usage is TRBJ2-7; the D gene is possibly TRBD1 (6 bases). The CDR3 runs to 14 residues. Trimming pared 6 bases from V and 0 bases from J, leaving 13 bases between. Looked up from germline, CDR1 is SGHDT and CDR2 is YYEEEE. The chain's CDR3 is CASIYRDNSYEQYF. The CDR3 DNA follows: TGTGCCAGCATCTACCGGGACAACTCCTACGAGCAGTACTTC.

The chain links TRBV7-3 to TRBJ2-5; 16 bases agree with TRBD2. CDR1 and CDR2 from the germline V gene are SGHTA and FQGTGA. V lost 5 bases and J lost 5; bases outside the gene matches: 11. There are 18 residues in the CDR3. The chain's CDR3 is CASSPGLAGGLSGETQYF. CDR3 coding DNA: TGTGCCAGCAGCCCGGGACTAGCGGGGGGGCTATCGGGGGAGACCCAGTACTTC. The full variable domain, in which reference TRBV7-3 and TRBJ2-5 provide the parts outside the CDR3, is GAGVSQTPSNKVTEKGKYVELRCDPISGHTALYWYRQSLGQGPEFLIYFQGTGAADDSGLPNDRFFAVRPEGSVSTLKIQRTERGDSAVYLCASSPGLAGGLSGETQYFGPGTRLLVL.

The V call is TRBV28, the J call TRBJ2-6; D unclear. The CDR3 is 17 amino acids. The ends were cut back, 1 base at V and 2 bases at J, with 12 bases in the middle. CDR1 is MDHEN and CDR2 is SYDVKM in the germline V gene. CDR3 region: CASSLLRTQTGANVLTF. For the CDR3, the DNA is TGTGCCAGCAGTTTATTGCGCACGCAAACTGGGGCCAACGTCCTGACTTTC. The full variable domain, rest sourced from reference TRBV28 and TRBJ2-6, is DVKVTQSSRYLVKRTGEKVFLECVQDMDHENMFWYRQDPGLGLRLIYFSYDVKMKEKGDIPEGYSVSREKKERFSLILESASTNQTSMYLCASSLLRTQTGANVLTFGAGSRLTVL.

The rearrangement uses TRBV5-1 and TRBJ1-3; D unresolved. The CDR3 contains 14 residues. The V and J ends lost 0 bases and 0 bases respectively, with 4 bases between them. Looked up from germline, CDR1 is SGHRS and CDR2 is YFSETQ. DNA of the CDR3: TGCGCCAGCAGCTTGGATCTCTCTGGAAACACCATATATTTT. Its protein is CASSLDLSGNTIYF.

This chain links TRBV13 with TRBJ2-7; 12 bases are shared with TRBD2. Germline V gene sequence: CDR1 PRHDT, CDR2 FYEKMQ (reference sequence). CDR3 length: 14 residues. After removal of 4 bases from V and 5 bases from J, the junction contained 3 bases not matched to a gene. CDR3 in amino acids: CASSSGLAGNEQYF. CDR3 in DNA: TGTGCCAGCAGCTCCGGACTAGCGGGAAACGAGCAGTACTTC.

The V and J genes are TRBV21-1 and TRBJ2-7; TRBD2, the D gene given by the table, was not confirmed from the DNA. TRBV21-1 is labeled a pseudogene. This CDR3 has 17 residues. The CDR3 loop is CASSAKVRGGRSNEQYF. The CDR3 nucleotides read TGTGCCAGCAGCGCTAAGGTAAGGGGCGGGAGGAGCAACGAGCAGTACTTC.

The rearrangement joins TRBV9 to TRBJ1-5, with TRBD1 matching 7 bases. Germline-derived CDR1 and CDR2 are SGDLS and YYNGEE. Trimming removed 4 bases from V and 5 bases from J; junction bases left unmatched: 6. CDR3 length: 14 amino acids. This CDR3 reads CASSSGQGDQPQHF. CDR3 DNA: TGTGCCAGCAGCTCAGGCCAGGGGGATCAGCCCCAGCATTTT.